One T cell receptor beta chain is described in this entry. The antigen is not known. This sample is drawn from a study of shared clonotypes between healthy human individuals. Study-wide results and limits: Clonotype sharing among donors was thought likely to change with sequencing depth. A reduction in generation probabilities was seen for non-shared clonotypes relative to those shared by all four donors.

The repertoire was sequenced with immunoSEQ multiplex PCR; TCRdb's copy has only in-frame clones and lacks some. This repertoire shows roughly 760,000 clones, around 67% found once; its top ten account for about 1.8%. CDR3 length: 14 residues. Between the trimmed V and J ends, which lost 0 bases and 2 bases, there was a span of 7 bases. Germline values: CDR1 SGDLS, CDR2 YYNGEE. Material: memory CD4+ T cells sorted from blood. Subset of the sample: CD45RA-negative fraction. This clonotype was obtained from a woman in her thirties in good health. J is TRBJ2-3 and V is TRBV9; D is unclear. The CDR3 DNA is TGTGCCAGCAGCGTAGTAGGGATCACAGATACGCAGTATTTT. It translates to CASSVVGITDTQYF.